This paragraph reports one T cell receptor (beta chain). The target antigen is unknown. The data originate from a study of immune evolution from preneoplasia to lung adenocarcinoma. Findings of the study overall: Later-stage lesions appeared to have more T cells, more diversity, less clonality. Top clone share appeared to fall from AAH through AIS, MIA, adenocarcinoma.

Resections took place in Japan or China from about 2013 to 2017. Sequencing was performed with immunoSEQ multiplex PCR; in TCRdb, only in-frame clones are kept and a portion is missing. The data hold roughly 2,200 clones, with around 75% observed a single time. This CDR3 has 14 amino acids. The V gene's germline CDR1 is MDHEN and CDR2 SYDVKM. Between the trimmed V and J ends, which lost 5 bases and 2 bases, there was a span of 11 bases. The specimen sequenced was FFPE minimally invasive lung adenocarcinoma tissue. The sequence came from a person aged 55-80 years with lung adenocarcinoma. The chain links TRBV28 to TRBJ2-3, with D unclear. In DNA, the CDR3 is TGTGCCAGCAGTCGACTCGGGCACACAGATACGCAGTATTTT. The encoded protein is CASSRLGHTDTQYF. The whole variable domain, filled in from reference TRBV28 and TRBJ2-3, reads DVKVTQSSRYLVKRTGEKVFLECVQDMDHENMFWYRQDPGLGLRLIYFSYDVKMKEKGDIPEGYSVSREKKERFSLILESASTNQTSMYLCASSRLGHTDTQYFGPGTRLTVL.